The 18 T cell receptor beta chains in this list originate from one sample, sequenced in a study of T cell repertoires in cytomegalovirus infection. TCRdb re-analysed the reads in MiXCR, keeping a single row per CDR3 protein. The sample has just under 550,000 distinct CDR3 sequences; about 30% are singletons. Sequencing used PBMCs. The receptor source for this set is a human donor in good health (CMV status not recorded). Some clones in this sample may be carry-over from other donors' samples.

The chain combines TRBV11-2 with TRBJ2-5; D unclear. The CDR3 length is 12 residues. Germline V gene sequence: CDR1 SGHAT, CDR2 FQNNGV. Trimming stripped 4 bases from V and 4 bases from J, with 7 bases between. In DNA, the CDR3 is TGTGCCAGCAGCTCCACTCGAGAGACCCAGTACTTC. Its protein is CASSSTRETQYF.

This sequence joins TRBV19 and TRBJ1-1; the match to TRBD1 covers 7 bases. Germline loops: CDR1 LNHDA, CDR2 SQIVND (reference sequence). The junction had 6 bases not matched to a gene; V was cut back by 8 bases and J by 9 bases. CDR3 length: 11 residues. The CDR3 DNA reads as TGTGCCAGTCTAAGGACAGGAAAAGCTTTCTTT. It yields the protein CASLRTGKAFF.

The chain is built from TRBV11-2 and TRBJ1-2; no definite D call. From germline, CDR1 is SGHAT and CDR2 FQNNGV. The CDR3 is made up of 14 amino acids. V was trimmed by 5 bases and J by 6 bases, leaving 16 bases between them. The CDR3 nucleotides read TGTGCCAGCAGCGAGTCCGGGGAACCAAATGGCTACACCTTC. It yields the protein CASSESGEPNGYTF.

Ten or more counts support this clonotype. This chain uses TRBV7-2 with TRBJ2-1; 8 bases fit TRBD1. CDR3 size: 14 residues. From germline, CDR1 is SGHTA and CDR2 FQGNSA. V shed 6 bases, J shed 9 bases, and the junction held 10 bases outside the gene matches. Here the CDR3 DNA reads TGTGCCAGCAGTCCAGGTCAGGGGGCGATTGAGCAGTTCTTC. This gives the protein CASSPGQGAIEQFF. Complete variable domain (other parts from reference TRBV7-2 and TRBJ2-1): GAGVSQSPSNKVTEKGKDVELRCDPISGHTALYWYRQSLGQGLEFLIYFQGNSAPDKSGLPSDRFSAERTGGSVSTLTIQRTQQEDSAVYLCASSPGQGAIEQFFGPGTRLTVL.

This clonotype was seen ten or more times. The chain combines TRBV6-2 or TRBV6-3 with TRBJ2-7, with 8 bases matching TRBD1. This CDR3 region has 13 residues. V lost 5 bases to trimming and J lost 3 bases; unmatched junction nucleotides: 3. Germline-derived CDR1 and CDR2 are MNHEY and SVGEGT. CDR3 sequence (DNA): TGTGCCAGCAGTCATGGACAGGGCTACGAGCAGTACGTC. Residues: CASSHGQGYEQYV.

The table lists this clonotype with a few counts. This rearrangement joins TRBV10-3 to TRBJ1-5; TRBD1 is a possible D gene (5 bases). The germline V and J ends were trimmed by 3 bases and 0 bases, with 15 bases remaining between them. This CDR3 has 17 amino acids. Germline V CDR1 and CDR2: ENHRY, SYGVKD. CDR3 sequence reads: CAISDQQGPYSNQPQHF. For the CDR3, the DNA is TGTGCCATCAGTGATCAGCAGGGACCATATAGCAATCAGCCCCAGCATTTT.

This clonotype turned up a few times. This chain connects TRBV12-3 or TRBV12-4 to TRBJ2-1; D possibly corresponds to TRBD2 (7 bases). This CDR3 contains 14 residues. Trimming took 2 bases from V and 9 from J, leaving 14 bases between them. Written as DNA, the CDR3 is TGTGCCAGCAGTTTAATGGGGGGGCAGGGTGAGCAGTTCTTC. Translation gives CASSLMGGQGEQFF.

The table lists this clonotype with many counts. The V call is TRBV7-2, the J call TRBJ2-7; the match to TRBD1 covers 9 bases. The CDR3 has 16 residues. With V trimmed by 4 bases and J by 3 bases, 10 bases remained unmatched. In germline, CDR1 is SGHTA, CDR2 FQGNSA. The DNA for the CDR3 is TGTGCCAGCAGCTCTAGCCCCGGGACAGGGTACTACGAGCAGTACTTC. Its protein is CASSSSPGTGYYEQYF.

The V and J genes are TRBV19 and TRBJ1-1, with D possibly TRBD1 on 5 matching bases. Trimming left V 1 base short and J 2 bases short, with 11 bases between. Per the germline V gene, CDR1 is LNHDA and CDR2 is SQIVND (reference sequence). This CDR3 region has 15 residues. The CDR3 reads CASSIGGSRNTEAFF. CDR3 coding DNA: TGTGCCAGTAGTATAGGGGGGAGCCGCAACACTGAAGCTTTCTTT. Supplemented by reference TRBV19 and TRBJ1-1, the full variable domain reads DGGITQSPKYLFRKEGQNVTLSCEQNLNHDAMYWYRQDPGQGLRLIYYSQIVNDFQKGDIAEGYSVSREKKESFPLTVTSAQKNPTAFYLCASSIGGSRNTEAFFGQGTRLTVV.

There are a few counts of this clonotype. The chain uses TRBV14 and TRBJ2-7, with 7 bases aligning to TRBD1. Germline lookup yields CDR1 SGHDN and CDR2 FVKESK. Trimming took 0 bases from V and 4 from J; bases not matched to a gene: 3. The CDR3 covers 14 residues. The CDR3 region is CASSQEPGGYEQYV. DNA for the CDR3: TGTGCCAGCAGCCAAGAGCCAGGGGGTTACGAGCAGTACGTC.

This clonotype was recorded only once. The chain employs TRBV11-1 and TRBJ2-7; D is perhaps TRBD1 (5 bases). Germline V gene sequence: CDR1 SGHAT, CDR2 FQDESV (reference sequence). This CDR3 is built from 14 residues. Trimming shortened V by 5 bases and J by 9 bases, and 20 bases separated the two germline ends. This chain's CDR3 is CASSTFQGPTGQYF. The CDR3 DNA reads as TGTGCCAGCAGCACGTTTCAGGGCCCTACGGGGCAGTACTTC.

The V gene is TRBV30, the J gene TRBJ1-1; D unclear. The CDR3 sequence is 13 residues long. Trimming removed 0 bases from V and 11 bases from J, with 16 bases in between. Germline lookup yields CDR1 GTSNPN and CDR2 SVGIG (reference sequence). CDR3 in DNA: TGTGCCTGGAGTGTACAAGGCCTAACTTTGGCTTTCTTT. This translates into CAWSVQGLTLAFF.

This clonotype was seen a few times. V is TRBV11-3 and J is TRBJ2-3, with D unresolved. CDR3 length: 14 amino acids. V dropped 3 bases and J dropped 0 bases, with 7 bases sitting between them. CDR1 SGHNT and CDR2 YENEEA come from the germline V gene. CDR3 in amino acids: CASSFRSSTDTQYF. CDR3 bases: TGTGCCAGCAGCTTCAGGTCTAGCACAGATACGCAGTATTTT.

This clonotype was detected only a few times. The chain joins TRBV9 to TRBJ2-3, with 9 bases that match TRBD2. CDR1 and CDR2 from the germline V gene are SGDLS and YYNGEE. The CDR3 is made up of 14 amino acids. The V segment lost 6 bases and the J segment 6 bases; nucleotides outside the gene matches: 8. This CDR3 is CASMGSSGMDTQYF. The CDR3 DNA sequence: TGTGCCAGCATGGGGTCTAGCGGGATGGATACGCAGTATTTT.

The V call is TRBV12-3 or TRBV12-4, the J call TRBJ1-1, with 12 bases identical to TRBD1. V trimming: 6 bases; J trimming: 5 bases; junction bases outside the gene matches: 7. The CDR3 has 15 amino acids. The chain's CDR3 is CASSPGDRGLTEAFF. CDR3 nucleotides: TGTGCCAGCAGCCCAGGGGACAGGGGGCTTACTGAAGCTTTCTTT.

As regards this clonotype: The junction differs from germline at one of its ends, possibly a read error. In nucleotides, the CDR3 is TGTGCCAGCAGTGACCGGACGGGGGGCACCGATACGCAGTATTTT. Translation gives CASSDRTGGTDTQYF. The rearrangement uses TRBV2 and TRBJ2-3; D is perhaps TRBD2 (7 bases). Germline V CDR1 and CDR2: SNHLY, FYNNEI. This CDR3 has 15 amino acids.

The sample holds a few counts of this clonotype. This chain links TRBV20-1 with TRBJ2-5; 10 bases are a match to TRBD2. V dropped 3 bases and J dropped 5; count of bases not matched to a gene: 12. This CDR3 comprises 16 residues. The germline gives CDR1 DFQATT, CDR2 SNEGSKA (reference sequence). The CDR3, as DNA: TGCAGTGCTAGGGGCCTTCTAGCGGGAGCGACCGAGACCCAGTACTTC. Its translation: CSARGLLAGATETQYF.

This clonotype was seen ten or more times. This rearrangement joins TRBV7-9 to TRBJ2-7; the match to TRBD1 covers 7 bases. Trimming cost V 4 bases and J 7 bases; bases outside gene matches: 10. The CDR3 runs 14 residues. Germline values: CDR1 SEHNR, CDR2 FQNEAQ (reference sequence). The CDR3 sequence: CASSSDRVPLEQYF. CDR3 DNA: TGTGCCAGCAGCTCAGACAGGGTCCCCCTGGAGCAGTACTTC.